Following are 27 T cell receptor beta chains from one sample sequenced in a study of T cells in Graves' hyperthyroidism and ophthalmopathy. RNA transcripts gave rise to amplified TCR beta CDR3 regions. The TCR CDR3 first-round RT-PCR relied on the HTBI primer set. TCRdb fed the multiplex PCR reads into MiXCR, producing one record per CDR3 protein. The table records roughly 570,000 distinct CDR3 sequences, approximately 15% of them present only once. Material: blood. These receptors originate from a young woman with Graves' hyperthyroidism.

This clonotype was counted at least ten times. This chain connects TRBV9 to TRBJ1-1, with 7 nucleotides matching TRBD1. CDR1 is SGDLS and CDR2 is YYNGEE in the germline V gene. The V segment lost 4 bases and the J segment 4 bases; nucleotides outside the gene matches: 7. There are 14 residues in the CDR3. The CDR3 loop reads CASSRSTGVTEAFF. CDR3 coding DNA: TGTGCCAGCAGCCGCTCCACAGGGGTCACTGAAGCTTTCTTT.

This chain connects TRBV20-1 to TRBJ2-7, with unresolved D. The germline V gene encodes CDR1 DFQATT and CDR2 SNEGSKA (reference sequence). V lost 0 bases to trimming and J lost 0 bases, with 15 bases between them. This CDR3 is 16 amino acids long. CDR3 in amino acids: CSARETRNRISYEQYF. Written as DNA, the CDR3 is TGCAGTGCTAGAGAGACACGGAACCGAATCTCCTACGAGCAGTACTTC.

This clonotype was seen a few times. The CDR3 protein is CASSLAVGYQETQYF. CDR3 bases: TGTGCCAGCAGCTTAGCGGTGGGGTACCAAGAGACCCAGTACTTC. The J gene is TRBJ2-5, the V gene TRBV7-8; no definite D call. Per germline, CDR1 SGHVS and CDR2 FQNEAQ. The V gene lost 0 bases and the J gene lost 0 bases, with 8 bases spanning the gap. This CDR3 is built from 15 residues.

The V call is TRBV19, the J call TRBJ2-2; D gene uncertain. Germline V lookup: CDR1 LNHDA, CDR2 SQIVND (reference sequence). This CDR3 has 16 amino acids. Trimming left V 6 bases short and J 1 base short, with 15 bases between. The CDR3 DNA sequence: TGTGCCAGTAGCCCTCGACCCGAGCGGAACACCGGGGAGCTGTTTTTT. This encodes CASSPRPERNTGELFF.

This clonotype was observed many times. The V gene is TRBV5-1, the J gene TRBJ1-2, with D possibly TRBD1 on 6 matching bases. The germline V gene encodes CDR1 SGHRS and CDR2 YFSETQ. The CDR3 totals 14 residues. The V gene lost 0 bases and the J gene lost 2 bases, with 8 bases spanning the gap. CDR3 residues: CASSLDRENYGYTF. CDR3 coding DNA: TGCGCCAGCAGCTTGGACAGGGAGAACTATGGCTACACCTTC.

This clonotype was counted only a few times. J is TRBJ1-5 and V is TRBV5-1; 8 nucleotides match TRBD1. Germline CDR1 is SGHRS and CDR2 is YFSETQ. This CDR3 is 16 amino acids long. Germline trimming cut 0 bases from V and 0 bases from J; bases unmatched to any gene: 2. CDR3 sequence: CASSLGTGNSNQPQHF. The CDR3 DNA follows: TGCGCCAGCAGCTTGGGGACAGGGAATAGCAATCAGCCCCAGCATTTT.

Many counts were recorded for this clonotype. The chain is built from TRBV2 and TRBJ1-4; TRBD1 matches 9 bases. Trimming at V came to 3 bases and at J to 9 bases, leaving 11 bases not matched to a gene. The CDR3 has 16 amino acids. Germline CDR1 SNHLY, CDR2 FYNNEI. The chain's CDR3 is CASSDDGRDRDQKLFF. The CDR3 DNA reads TGTGCCAGCAGTGATGATGGTCGGGACAGGGATCAAAAACTGTTTTTT.

This clonotype was counted between two and nine times. V and J are TRBV4-1 and TRBJ2-1, with TRBD2 matching over 7 bases. The junction had 2 bases not matched to a gene; V was cut back by 1 base and J by 2 bases. CDR1 and CDR2 (germline): MGHRA, YSYEKL. The CDR3 contains 15 residues. CDR3: CASSQGEGAYNEQFF. The CDR3, as DNA: TGCGCCAGCAGCCAAGGGGAGGGTGCCTACAATGAGCAGTTCTTC.

The rearrangement uses TRBV4-1 and TRBJ1-2; D is perhaps TRBD1 (5 bases). Germline V gives CDR1 MGHRA, CDR2 YSYEKL. The V end lost 0 bases, the J end lost 4 bases, and 15 bases lay between the germline ends. CDR3 length: 16 residues. CDR3 region: CASSQEGTALGYGYTF. The CDR3, as DNA: TGCGCCAGCAGCCAAGAAGGGACCGCCTTGGGCTATGGCTACACCTTC.

This clonotype showed up many times. The CDR3 loop is CASSSPRALLRERADEQFF. The CDR3 nucleotides are TGTGCCAGCAGCTCACCACGGGCCCTCCTCAGGGAAAGGGCTGATGAGCAGTTCTTC. The chain has TRBV6-1 and TRBJ2-1; perhaps TRBD1 as D (5 bases). The CDR3 consists of 19 residues. The V and J ends lost 6 bases and 8 bases respectively, with 32 bases between them. The germline V gene has CDR1 MNHNS and CDR2 SASEGT.

This clonotype was seen a handful of times. V and J are TRBV7-9 and TRBJ2-7; 9 bases are a match to TRBD1. After removal of 2 bases from V and 3 bases from J, the junction contained 8 bases not matched to a gene. There are 16 residues in the CDR3. Germline V gives CDR1 SEHNR, CDR2 FQNEAQ (reference sequence). The CDR3 bases are TGTGCCAGCAGCTTAAAGGCACAGGGGGCAGACTACGAGCAGTACTTC. Translating gives CASSLKAQGADYEQYF.

This clonotype was detected a few times. The chain joins TRBV20-1 to TRBJ2-1, with 8 bases that match TRBD2. The CDR3 has 14 amino acids. Per the germline V gene, CDR1 is DFQATT and CDR2 is SNEGSKA (reference sequence). The CDR3 spells CRALYSGAYNEQFF. The CDR3 bases are TGCAGGGCCCTATATAGCGGGGCTTACAATGAGCAGTTCTTC.

There are many counts of this clonotype. The V call is TRBV6-1, the J call TRBJ2-5; D gene uncertain. Between the trimmed V and J ends, which lost 0 bases and 0 bases, there was a span of 17 bases. CDR3 length: 18 residues. Germline CDR1 is MNHNS and CDR2 is SASEGT. The CDR3 reads CASSEAAYGQMYQETQYF. The CDR3 coding sequence is TGTGCCAGCAGTGAAGCCGCTTATGGGCAGATGTACCAAGAGACCCAGTACTTC.

This clonotype was recorded at least ten times. The genes are TRBV20-1 and TRBJ2-4, with 7 bases fitting TRBD1. The junction had 9 bases not matched to a gene; V was cut back by 6 bases and J by 4 bases. This CDR3 spans 14 amino acids. Germline V gene sequence: CDR1 DFQATT, CDR2 SNEGSKA (reference sequence). This chain's CDR3 is CSALDRVEKNIQYF. Written as DNA, the CDR3 is TGCAGTGCCTTAGACAGGGTGGAAAAAAACATTCAGTACTTC.

The chain has TRBV3-1 and TRBJ2-4, with 13 bases matching TRBD2. CDR1 and CDR2 (germline): LGHDT, YNNKEL (reference sequence). The CDR3 runs 18 residues. Losses at the gene ends were 4 bases for V and 2 bases for J; bases not matched to a gene: 8. The CDR3 nucleotides are TGTGCCAGCAGCCGCGGACTAGCGGGAGTTGGGTCCAAAAACATTCAGTACTTC. Protein product: CASSRGLAGVGSKNIQYF.

This clonotype has ten or more counts. V gene TRBV7-2 combines with J gene TRBJ2-5; 9 positions agree with TRBD1. The CDR3 is 15 amino acids. CDR1 and CDR2 (germline): SGHTA, FQGNSA. V gave up 5 bases and J gave up 4 bases; unmatched junction bases: 8. The CDR3 bases are TGTGCCAGCAGCCCCGCGGGACAGGGATCAGAGACCCAGTACTTC. Protein sequence: CASSPAGQGSETQYF.

The table lists this clonotype with many counts. This chain joins TRBV30 and TRBJ1-1; 7 positions agree with TRBD1. V dropped 7 bases and J dropped 5; count of bases not matched to a gene: 1. This CDR3 contains 10 residues. The germline CDR1 and CDR2 sequences are GTSNPN and SVGIG (reference sequence). CDR3 amino acids: CALTGTEAFF. DNA of the CDR3: TGTGCCTTGACAGGGACTGAAGCTTTCTTT.

This clonotype was counted many times. The rearrangement links TRBV20-1 to TRBJ2-2; maybe TRBD1 (5 bases). The CDR3 sequence is 15 residues long. Trimming took 1 base from V and 2 from J, leaving 11 bases between them. Germline assignment: CDR1 DFQATT and CDR2 SNEGSKA (reference sequence). CDR3 loop: CSARVETENTGELFF. In nucleotides, the CDR3 is TGCAGTGCTAGAGTCGAGACAGAAAACACCGGGGAGCTGTTTTTT.

This clonotype was seen more than once but under ten times. V is TRBV3-1 and J is TRBJ1-2, with a tentative D call TRBD1 (6 bases). V lost 3 bases and J lost 4, with 12 bases in between. The germline gives CDR1 LGHDT, CDR2 YNNKEL (reference sequence). The CDR3 loop spans 14 amino acids. CDR3 protein: CASSHGTFTYGYTF. Here the CDR3 DNA reads TGTGCCAGCAGCCACGGGACATTCACCTATGGCTACACCTTC.

This clonotype was seen many times. The chain links TRBV30 to TRBJ2-3, with no clear D. CDR1 and CDR2 (germline): GTSNPN, SVGIG (reference sequence). V was shortened by 5 bases and J by 3 bases, with 12 bases between the two germline ends. This CDR3 has 13 residues. CDR3 sequence (DNA): TGTGCCTGGGTCAACTCCGGGACAGATACGCAGTATTTT. It specifies CAWVNSGTDTQYF.

This clonotype has just a few counts. V is TRBV4-2 and J is TRBJ2-1; TRBD2 matches 13 bases. The CDR3 contains 17 residues. J gave up 8 bases and V 0 bases, and 7 bases lay outside the gene matches. In germline, CDR1 is LGHNA, CDR2 YNFKEQ. The CDR3 protein is CASSQDWTSGRVDEQFF. CDR3 DNA: TGTGCCAGCAGCCAAGATTGGACTAGCGGGAGAGTCGATGAGCAGTTCTTC.

The chain carries TRBV7-6 and TRBJ2-1, with 14 positions matching TRBD2. CDR3 length equals 17 residues. Germline V gene sequence: CDR1 SGHVS, CDR2 FNYEAQ. Trimming took 6 bases from V and 7 from J; bases not matched to a gene: 11. CDR3 DNA sequence: TGTGCCAGCAGTTTTGGACTAGCGGGAGGATGGATAAATGAGCAGTTCTTC. Its translation is CASSFGLAGGWINEQFF.

This clonotype has a handful of counts. The chain links TRBV7-2 to TRBJ2-4; TRBD2 is a possible D gene (5 bases). Germline V gene data show CDR1 as SGHTA and CDR2 as FQGNSA. This CDR3 region has 15 residues. The V end was cut by 2 bases, the J end by 6 bases, with 14 bases between. This CDR3 is CASSLSGRRTNIQYF. CDR3 sequence (DNA): TGTGCCAGCAGCTTATCGGGCAGGAGGACAAACATTCAGTACTTC.

The gene calls are TRBV11-2 and TRBJ1-6; possible D gene TRBD1, 6 bases. V gave up 5 bases and J gave up 9 bases, with 35 bases separating them. The CDR3 has 21 amino acids. Germline V gene lookup returns CDR1 SGHAT and CDR2 FQNNGV. CDR3 protein: CASSPLVRTAHREVSGSPLHF. The CDR3 DNA follows: TGTGCCAGCAGCCCCCTGGTTAGGACGGCTCACAGGGAGGTCTCGGGTTCACCCCTCCACTTT. The full variable domain, with the rest looked up from reference TRBV11-2 and TRBJ1-6, is EAGVAQSPRYKIIEKRQSVAFWCNPISGHATLYWYQQILGQGPKLLIQFQNNGVVDDSQLPKDRFSAERLKGVDSTLKIQPAKLEDSAVYLCASSPLVRTAHREVSGSPLHFGNGTRLTVT.

The chain couples TRBV20-1 to TRBJ2-4; tentatively, D is TRBD1 (6 bases). Trimming stripped 3 bases from V and 10 bases from J, with 13 bases between. Germline CDR1 is DFQATT and CDR2 is SNEGSKA (reference sequence). The CDR3 length is 12 residues. CDR3 sequence reads: CSARVTGQIQYF. CDR3 in DNA: TGCAGTGCTAGGGTGACAGGCCAAATTCAGTACTTC.

This clonotype was detected a few times. Sequence at one end of the junction differs from germline and may be a read error. This sequence joins TRBV4-1 and TRBJ2-7, with D possibly matching TRBD2 (5 bases). This CDR3 is 12 amino acids long. Germline V gene data show CDR1 as MGHRA and CDR2 as YSYEKL. The CDR3 is CASSEDGDEQYF. CDR3 nucleotide sequence: TGCGCCAGCAGCGAAGACGGGGACGAGCAGTACTTC.

This clonotype showed up just a few times. A read error may explain this, as a much larger clone is one base away. This chain joins TRBV27 and TRBJ1-4; 7 bases line up with TRBD1. V shed 6 bases, J shed 0 bases, and the junction held 7 bases outside the gene matches. In germline, CDR1 is MNHEY, CDR2 SMNVEV (reference sequence). This CDR3 is 16 amino acids long. CDR3 sequence: CASSGQALTTNEKLFF. The CDR3 nucleotides are TGTGCCAGCAGCGGACAGGCACTAACAACTAATGAAAAACTGTTTTTT. The full variable domain, its missing parts supplied by reference TRBV27 and TRBJ1-4, is EAQVTQNPRYLITVTGKKLTVTCSQNMNHEYMSWYRQDPGLGLRQIYYSMNVEVTDKGDVPEGYKVSRKEKRNFPLILESPSPNQTSLYFCASSGQALTTNEKLFFGSGTQLSVL.